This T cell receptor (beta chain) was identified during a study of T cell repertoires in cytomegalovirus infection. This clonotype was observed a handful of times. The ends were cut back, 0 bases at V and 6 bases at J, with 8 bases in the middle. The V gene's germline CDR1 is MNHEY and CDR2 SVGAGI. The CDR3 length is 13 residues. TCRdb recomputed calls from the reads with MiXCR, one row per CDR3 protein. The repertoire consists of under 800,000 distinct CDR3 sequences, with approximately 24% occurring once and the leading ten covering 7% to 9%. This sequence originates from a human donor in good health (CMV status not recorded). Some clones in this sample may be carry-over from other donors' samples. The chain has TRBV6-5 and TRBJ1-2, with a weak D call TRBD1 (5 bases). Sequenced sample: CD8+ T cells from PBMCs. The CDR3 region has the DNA TGTGCCAGCAGTTACTCGGGGCGGGATGGCTACACCTTC. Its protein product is CASSYSGRDGYTF.